This TCR beta chain was documented in a study of OX40 agonist ivuxolimab in advanced cancers. Trimming removed 5 bases from V and 1 base from J, with 15 bases in between. Germline CDR1 and CDR2: SGHVS and FQNEAQ. The CDR3 has 16 amino acids. The repertoire was sequenced with immunoSEQ multiplex PCR; TCRdb's copy has only in-frame clones and lacks some. The data hold just over 50,000 clones, with more than 70% observed a single time. The receptor's source is an adult with an advanced solid tumor such as melanoma, head and neck, liver or kidney cancer. The chain recombines TRBV7-8 with TRBJ2-1, with a possible D match to TRBD1 (6 bases). Specimen: CD4+ or CD8+ T cells sorted from blood, collected in a trial of the OX40 agonist ivuxolimab. The CDR3 nucleotides are TGTGCCAGCAGCCCGCAGGGGCTCCTTTCCTACAATGAGCAGTTCTTC. This encodes CASSPQGLLSYNEQFF.